These 2 T cell receptor beta chains were sequenced from one sample in a study of cytomegalovirus exposure and HLA in healthy donors. Use of 60 Vbeta and 13 Jbeta primers characterized the PCR. Only in-frame clones appear in the TCRdb table, and some are missing; sequencing was by immunoSEQ multiplex PCR. The data contain 130,000 to 150,000 clones, over 70% of them singletons. Sequenced sample: PBMCs. The receptors derive from a woman between 40 and 50 years old in good health and CMV-seronegative.

The rearrangement joins TRBV27 to TRBJ1-1, with D perhaps matching TRBD1 (5 bases). The CDR3 extends over 13 amino acids. V dropped 8 bases and J dropped 2 bases, with 12 bases sitting between them. CDR1 and CDR2 (germline): MNHEY, SMNVEV (reference sequence). As DNA, the CDR3 is TGTGCCAGCCTTCCTAGGGGCAACACTGAAGCTTTCTTT. Amino acid sequence: CASLPRGNTEAFF.

J is TRBJ2-7 and V is TRBV2; 11 positions match TRBD1. J gave up 2 bases and V 7 bases, and 4 bases lay outside the gene matches. Looked up from germline, CDR1 is SNHLY and CDR2 is FYNNEI. This CDR3 contains 14 residues. CDR3 nucleotide sequence: TGTGCCAGCAACCCGGGACAGGGGGCCTACGAGCAGTACTTC. Translated, it gives CASNPGQGAYEQYF.